The 17 T cell receptor beta chains below all came from one sample that was sequenced in a study of OX40 agonist ivuxolimab in advanced cancers. TCRdb keeps only in-frame clones here, not all; method: immunoSEQ multiplex PCR. The sample lists 94,000 or so clones; approximately 80% were seen once. Sequencing was performed on CD4+ or CD8+ T cells sorted from blood, taken in a trial of the OX40 agonist ivuxolimab. The source of these receptors is an adult with an advanced solid tumor such as melanoma, head and neck, liver or kidney cancer.

The V call is TRBV5-6, the J call TRBJ1-3; D not certain. This CDR3 region has 14 residues. CDR1 is SGHDT and CDR2 is YYEEEE in the germline V gene. Trimming pared 3 bases from V and 0 bases from J, leaving 7 bases between. CDR3 region: CASSSPSSGNTIYF. Written as DNA, the CDR3 is TGTGCCAGCAGCTCCCCGAGCTCTGGAAACACCATATATTTT.

The genes are TRBV13 and TRBJ1-2; 7 bases are shared with TRBD1. The CDR3 is 15 residues long. Per germline, CDR1 PRHDT and CDR2 FYEKMQ (reference sequence). V shed 5 bases and J 5 bases; nucleotides not matched to a gene: 11. Written as DNA, the CDR3 is TGTGCCAGCAGCCCCCAGGGGGTCAAGGCGTATGGCTACACCTTC. It codes for CASSPQGVKAYGYTF. The variable domain in full, with the rest retrieved from reference TRBV13 and TRBJ1-2, is AAGVIQSPRHLIKEKRETATLKCYPIPRHDTVYWYQQGPGQDPQFLISFYEKMQSDKGSIPDRFSAQQFSDYHSELNMSSLELGDSALYFCASSPQGVKAYGYTFGSGTRLTVV.

The chain uses TRBV28 and TRBJ2-2; perhaps TRBD2 as D (5 bases). V was pared by 7 bases and J by 4 bases, with 7 bases between. Germline loops: CDR1 MDHEN, CDR2 SYDVKM. The CDR3 length is 12 residues. Written as DNA, the CDR3 is TGTGCCAGCACCCGGGGCACCGGGGAGCTGTTTTTT. Residues: CASTRGTGELFF.

CDR3 protein: CASSPGRGYTDTQYF. The CDR3 DNA follows: TGTGCCAGCAGCCCGGGGAGGGGGTACACAGATACGCAGTATTTT. The rearrangement links TRBV9 to TRBJ2-3; D is perhaps TRBD2 (7 bases). Germline V gives CDR1 SGDLS, CDR2 YYNGEE. V was shortened by 4 bases and J by 2 bases, with 14 bases between the two germline ends. CDR3 length equals 15 residues.

A few counts support this clone. This chain links TRBV7-8 with TRBJ2-5; unclear D gene. Trimming left V 1 base short and J 0 bases short, with 6 bases between. This CDR3 comprises 14 residues. Germline V gene data show CDR1 as SGHVS and CDR2 as FQNEAQ. DNA for the CDR3: TGTGCCAGCAGCTTAGTTGGGGACCAAGAGACCCAGTACTTC. It translates to CASSLVGDQETQYF.

V and J are TRBV7-2 and TRBJ2-5; D remains ambiguous. The germline V gene has CDR1 SGHTA and CDR2 FQGNSA. CDR3 length: 16 amino acids. V dropped 5 bases and J dropped 0 bases, with 16 bases sitting between them. The CDR3 sequence: CASSPDSAAYQETQYF. CDR3 coding DNA: TGTGCCAGCAGCCCTGACTCCGCGGCGTACCAAGAGACCCAGTACTTC. Looking up the rest from reference TRBV7-2 and TRBJ2-5 gives the full variable domain: GAGVSQSPSNKVTEKGKDVELRCDPISGHTALYWYRQSLGQGLEFLIYFQGNSAPDKSGLPSDRFSAERTGGSVSTLTIQRTQQEDSAVYLCASSPDSAAYQETQYFGPGTRLLVL.

In this sample, this clone turned up a few times. CDR3 DNA: TGTGCCAGCAGTTTCCGGGAAACATCACCCCTCCACTTT. Protein: CASSFRETSPLHF. The rearrangement uses TRBV28 and TRBJ1-6; D not resolved. This CDR3 spans 13 amino acids. Germline assignment: CDR1 MDHEN and CDR2 SYDVKM. The V end lost 3 bases, the J end lost 10 bases, and 10 bases lay between the germline ends.

The rearrangement links TRBV11-2 to TRBJ1-5; D remains unclear. Deletions cut 1 base from V and 0 bases from J, with 7 bases between. This CDR3 spans 15 amino acids. Germline CDR1 reads SGHAT; CDR2 reads FQNNGV. CDR3 amino acids: CASSLGTYSNQPQHF. In DNA form, the CDR3 reads TGTGCCAGCAGCTTAGGGACTTATAGCAATCAGCCCCAGCATTTT.

This chain connects TRBV19 to TRBJ1-2; 8 bases match TRBD1. The V segment lost 6 bases and the J segment 4 bases; nucleotides outside the gene matches: 4. The germline CDR1 and CDR2 sequences are LNHDA and SQIVND (reference sequence). CDR3 length: 13 amino acids. CDR3 in DNA: TGTGCCAGTAGCCGGACAGGGACCTATGGCTACACCTTC. The encoded protein is CASSRTGTYGYTF.

The chain joins TRBV7-2 to TRBJ2-5; D unresolved. Trimming took 4 bases from V and 7 from J, leaving 10 bases between them. Per the germline V gene, CDR1 is SGHTA and CDR2 is FQGNSA. The CDR3 sequence is 12 residues long. In nucleotides, the CDR3 is TGTGCCAGCAGCTCACCGTCGGGGACCCAGTACTTC. Its protein product is CASSSPSGTQYF.

This chain joins TRBV2 and TRBJ2-7; TRBD1 is a possible D gene (6 bases). Trimming removed 8 bases at V and 9 bases at J, with 17 bases between. Germline CDR1 reads SNHLY; CDR2 reads FYNNEI. The CDR3 sequence is 12 residues long. DNA for the CDR3: TGTGCCAGCGCCATCGGCAGGGGTAGGCAGTACTTC. Protein sequence: CASAIGRGRQYF.

The chain uses TRBV7-9 and TRBJ2-1; the match to TRBD2 covers 7 bases. CDR1 is SEHNR and CDR2 is FQNEAQ in the germline V gene (reference sequence). This CDR3 has 17 residues. Unmatched junction bases numbered 15, after V lost 1 base and J lost 9 bases. CDR3 loop: CASSLGGSGRPGGEQFF. For the CDR3, the DNA is TGTGCCAGCAGCTTAGGAGGTAGCGGCCGCCCGGGGGGTGAGCAGTTCTTC.

This clone came up a few times. The chain recombines TRBV28 with TRBJ2-7; D remains ambiguous. This CDR3 has 11 amino acids. Trimming stripped 7 bases from V and 3 bases from J, with 7 bases between. The germline V gene has CDR1 MDHEN and CDR2 SYDVKM. CDR3 protein: CASTLNYEQYV. The CDR3 nucleotides read TGTGCCAGCACCCTGAACTACGAGCAGTACGTC.

This clone appeared a few times. The gene calls are TRBV7-7 and TRBJ2-3; TRBD1 matches at 10 bases. V shed 5 bases and J 6 bases; nucleotides not matched to a gene: 2. The CDR3 spans 13 residues. Germline assignment: CDR1 SSHAT and CDR2 FNYEAQ (reference sequence). For the CDR3, the DNA is TGTGCCAGCAGCGCGGACAGGGGGGATACGCAGTATTTT. The encoded protein is CASSADRGDTQYF.

The chain combines TRBV28 with TRBJ2-5; 8 bases fit TRBD1. Germline loops: CDR1 MDHEN, CDR2 SYDVKM. The CDR3 runs to 13 residues. V shed 8 bases and J 4 bases; nucleotides not matched to a gene: 6. The CDR3 nucleotides are TGTGCCAGCCTGTCAGGGGGCAGAGAGACCCAGTACTTC. This translates into CASLSGGRETQYF.

The chain carries TRBV28 and TRBJ2-1; TRBD2 matches at 15 bases. Germline V CDR1 and CDR2: MDHEN, SYDVKM. Trimming cost V 4 bases and J 9 bases; bases outside gene matches: 10. The CDR3 is made up of 17 amino acids. The CDR3 here is CASSSPGLAGGPAEQFF. The CDR3 coding sequence is TGTGCCAGCAGTTCGCCCGGACTAGCGGGGGGGCCGGCTGAGCAGTTCTTC.

The CDR3 spells CASSQDLGTAQETQYF. DNA of the CDR3: TGTGCCAGCAGCCAAGATCTTGGGACAGCGCAAGAGACCCAGTACTTC. This chain joins TRBV4-2 and TRBJ2-5, with TRBD1 matching 7 bases. Germline V lookup: CDR1 LGHNA, CDR2 YNFKEQ. There are 16 residues in the CDR3. Trimming at V came to 0 bases and at J to 2 bases, leaving 6 bases not matched to a gene.